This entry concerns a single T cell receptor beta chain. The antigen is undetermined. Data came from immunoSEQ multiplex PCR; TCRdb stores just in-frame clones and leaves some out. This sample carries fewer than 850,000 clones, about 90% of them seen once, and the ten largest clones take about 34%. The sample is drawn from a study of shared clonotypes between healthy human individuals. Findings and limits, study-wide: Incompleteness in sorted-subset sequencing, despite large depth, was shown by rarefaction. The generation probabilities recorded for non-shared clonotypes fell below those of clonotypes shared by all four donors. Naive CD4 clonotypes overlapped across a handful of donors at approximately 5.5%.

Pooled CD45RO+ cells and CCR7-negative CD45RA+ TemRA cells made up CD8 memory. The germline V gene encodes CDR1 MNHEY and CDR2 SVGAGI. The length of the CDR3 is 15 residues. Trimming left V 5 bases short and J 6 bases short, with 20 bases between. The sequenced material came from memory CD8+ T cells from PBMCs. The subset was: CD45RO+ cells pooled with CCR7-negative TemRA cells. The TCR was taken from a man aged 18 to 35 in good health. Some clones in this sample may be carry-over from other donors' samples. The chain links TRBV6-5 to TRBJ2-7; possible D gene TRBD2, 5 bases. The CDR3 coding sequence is TGTGCCAGCAGTCACGACATAAACCTAGAGGGCGAGCAGTACTTC. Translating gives CASSHDINLEGEQYF.